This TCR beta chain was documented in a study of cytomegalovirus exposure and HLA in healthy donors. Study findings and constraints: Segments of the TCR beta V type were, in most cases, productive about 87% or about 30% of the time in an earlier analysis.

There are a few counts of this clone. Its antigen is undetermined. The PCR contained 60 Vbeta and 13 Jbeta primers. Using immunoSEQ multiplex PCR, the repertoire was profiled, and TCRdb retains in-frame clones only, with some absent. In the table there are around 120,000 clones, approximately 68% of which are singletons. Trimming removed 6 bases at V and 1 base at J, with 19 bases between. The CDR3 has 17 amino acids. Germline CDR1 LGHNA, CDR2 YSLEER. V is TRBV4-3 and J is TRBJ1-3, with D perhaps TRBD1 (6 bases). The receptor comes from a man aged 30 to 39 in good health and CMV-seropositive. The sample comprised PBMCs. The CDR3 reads CASSLQGWLGSGNTIYF. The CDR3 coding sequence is TGCGCCAGCAGTTTACAGGGTTGGCTGGGTTCTGGAAACACCATATATTTT.